This T cell receptor (beta chain) was found in a study of cytomegalovirus exposure and HLA in healthy donors. Study in general: Roughly 85 million unique TCRs from HLA-typed donors made up an early data release.

Each of the donors was a healthy bone marrow donor. The germline V gene has CDR1 SQVTM and CDR2 ANQGSEA. The ends were cut back, 5 bases at V and 3 bases at J, with 13 bases in the middle. The CDR3 totals 13 residues. A note on this clone: The antigen remains undetermined.

PCR was performed using 60 Vbeta and 13 Jbeta primers. Some clones are missing from TCRdb's copy, which holds only in-frame ones; the method was immunoSEQ multiplex PCR. The sample has roughly 100,000 clones; approximately 66% are singletons. Notes on the study in general: The number of N-insertions in an Asian-associated ancestry cluster was reportedly below the approximately 700-donor mean in a later analysis.

Sequenced material: PBMCs. The clonotype originates from a woman in her fifties or sixties in good health and CMV-seronegative. The chain is built from TRBV29-1 and TRBJ1-2; perhaps TRBD1 as D (6 bases). The CDR3 nucleotides are TGCAGCGTTATCATGGCAGGGGACTATGGCTACACCTTC. Translating gives CSVIMAGDYGYTF. The whole variable domain, remainder taken from reference TRBV29-1 and TRBJ1-2, is SAVISQKPSRDICQRGTSLTIQCQVDSQVTMMFWYRQQPGQSLTLIATANQGSEATYESGFVIDKFPISRPNLTFSTLTVSNMSPEDSSIYLCSVIMAGDYGYTFGSGTRLTVV.